Listed below are T cell receptor beta chains from one sample, sequenced in a study of a mutant IDH1 vaccine in newly diagnosed glioma. Produced via immunoSEQ multiplex PCR; TCRdb's table is partial and in-frame only. The data hold about 26,000 clones, with 79% observed a single time. Their antigens are not known. The input for sequencing was PBMCs, taken from a glioma patient whose treatment included an IDH1 peptide vaccine. Receptors were obtained from a man in his forties with glioma. Some clones in this sample may be carry-over from other donors' samples. CDR3s include the opening cysteine and the closing phenylalanine or tryptophan. D genes are given only for firm matches. Part of the rows lack a size; the others show once, few, many or a class for expanded clones.

D gene: TRBD1; V gene: TRBV6-1; clone size: -; J gene: TRBJ1-5; CDR3 protein: CASSKGQGQSNQPQHF; CDR3 DNA: TGTGCCAGCAGTAAAGGACAGGGGCAGAGCAATCAGCCCCAGCATTTT
D gene: -; V gene: TRBV27; clone size: once; J gene: TRBJ2-2; CDR3 protein: CASSLADTGELFF; CDR3 DNA: TGTGCCAGCAGTTTGGCGGATACCGGGGAGCTGTTTTTT
D gene: -; V gene: TRBV30; clone size: -; J gene: TRBJ2-7; CDR3 protein: CAWSVQAVYEQYF; CDR3 DNA: TGTGCCTGGAGTGTACAGGCAGTCTACGAGCAGTACTTC
D gene: -; V gene: TRBV5-4; clone size: -; J gene: TRBJ1-4; CDR3 protein: CASSLGQGNEKLFF; CDR3 DNA: TGTGCCAGCAGCTTGGGGCAGGGAAATGAAAAACTGTTTTTT
D gene: -; V gene: TRBV18; clone size: -; J gene: TRBJ1-4; CDR3 protein: CASSPGETDEKLFF; CDR3 DNA: TGTGCCAGCTCACCGGGGGAGACAGATGAAAAACTGTTTTTT
D gene: -; V gene: TRBV5-6; clone size: -; J gene: TRBJ2-7; CDR3 protein: CASSRPYEQYF; CDR3 DNA: TGTGCCAGCAGTCGGCCCTACGAGCAGTACTTC
D gene: TRBD1; V gene: TRBV5-4; clone size: -; J gene: TRBJ1-2; CDR3 protein: CASSRTGIDGYTF; CDR3 DNA: TGTGCCAGCAGCCGGACAGGGATCGATGGCTACACCTTC
D gene: TRBD1; V gene: TRBV5-1; clone size: -; J gene: TRBJ1-6; CDR3 protein: CASSWEDRGSYNSPLHF; CDR3 DNA: TGCGCCAGCAGCTGGGAGGACAGGGGATCCTATAATTCACCCCTCCACTTT
D gene: TRBD1; V gene: TRBV7-3; clone size: -; J gene: TRBJ1-1; CDR3 protein: CASSSKGTGGGRSLNTEAFF; CDR3 DNA: TGTGCCAGCAGCTCAAAGGGGACAGGGGGCGGGAGGAGTCTGAACACTGAAGCTTTCTTT
D gene: -; V gene: TRBV9; clone size: -; J gene: TRBJ1-6; CDR3 protein: CASSAGERGYNSPLHF; CDR3 DNA: TGTGCCAGCAGCGCCGGGGAGAGGGGTTATAATTCACCCCTCCACTTT
D gene: -; V gene: TRBV5-4; clone size: few; J gene: TRBJ1-1; CDR3 protein: CASSPSLGHMNTEAFF; CDR3 DNA: TGTGCCAGCAGCCCCAGCTTGGGGCACATGAACACTGAAGCTTTCTTT
D gene: TRBD1; V gene: TRBV19; clone size: -; J gene: TRBJ1-5; CDR3 protein: CASSARTGELRNQPQHF; CDR3 DNA: TGTGCCAGTAGTGCTCGGACAGGGGAACTACGCAATCAGCCCCAGCATTTT
D gene: TRBD1; V gene: TRBV5-1; clone size: -; J gene: TRBJ1-1; CDR3 protein: CASSSIQGRTEAFF; CDR3 DNA: TGCGCCAGCAGCAGCATACAGGGGAGGACTGAAGCTTTCTTT
D gene: -; V gene: TRBV9; clone size: -; J gene: TRBJ2-1; CDR3 protein: CASSRQVLGEQFF; CDR3 DNA: TGTGCCAGCAGCAGACAGGTACTGGGTGAGCAGTTCTTC
D gene: -; V gene: TRBV27; clone size: -; J gene: TRBJ2-3; CDR3 protein: CASSFPHMDTQYF; CDR3 DNA: TGTGCCAGCAGTTTCCCCCACATGGATACGCAGTATTTT
D gene: TRBD1; V gene: TRBV19; clone size: few; J gene: TRBJ1-2; CDR3 protein: CATKPRDRGADGYTF; CDR3 DNA: TGTGCCACCAAACCACGGGACAGGGGAGCAGATGGCTACACCTTC
D gene: -; V gene: TRBV10-2; clone size: -; J gene: TRBJ2-1; CDR3 protein: CASSERYNEQFF; CDR3 DNA: TGCGCCAGCAGTGAACGGTACAATGAGCAGTTCTTC
D gene: TRBD1; V gene: TRBV11-2; clone size: -; J gene: TRBJ1-5; CDR3 protein: CASSWTGSSNQPQHF; CDR3 DNA: TGTGCCAGCAGCTGGACAGGATCCAGCAATCAGCCCCAGCATTTT
D gene: TRBD2; V gene: TRBV4-1; clone size: few; J gene: TRBJ2-1; CDR3 protein: CASSQAYDSYDRGEFF; CDR3 DNA: TGCGCCAGCAGCCAAGCTTATGACAGCTACGACCGGGGGGAGTTCTTC
D gene: -; V gene: TRBV6-5; clone size: -; J gene: TRBJ1-1; CDR3 protein: CASSRTLRAEAFF; CDR3 DNA: TGTGCCAGCAGTCGAACTCTCCGGGCTGAAGCTTTCTTT
D gene: TRBD1; V gene: TRBV10-1; clone size: -; J gene: TRBJ2-7; CDR3 protein: CASSTGQIYEQYF; CDR3 DNA: TGCGCCAGCTCTACGGGACAGATCTACGAGCAGTACTTC
D gene: -; V gene: TRBV4-2; clone size: -; J gene: TRBJ2-7; CDR3 protein: CASSRPRSPIYEQYF; CDR3 DNA: TGTGCCAGCAGCCGCCCCCGCTCACCCATCTACGAGCAGTACTTC
D gene: TRBD1; V gene: TRBV6-1; clone size: -; J gene: TRBJ1-4; CDR3 protein: CASSESTGVGEKLFF; CDR3 DNA: TGTGCCAGCAGTGAGTCGACAGGGGTTGGTGAAAAACTGTTTTTT
D gene: TRBD2; V gene: TRBV15; clone size: -; J gene: TRBJ2-7; CDR3 protein: CATKNSGGAYEQYF; CDR3 DNA: TGTGCCACCAAAAACAGCGGGGGGGCCTACGAGCAGTACTTC
D gene: TRBD1; V gene: TRBV6-5; clone size: -; J gene: TRBJ2-7; CDR3 protein: CASRTGGPYEQYF; CDR3 DNA: TGTGCCAGCAGGACAGGGGGCCCCTACGAGCAGTACTTC
D gene: -; V gene: TRBV4-1; clone size: -; J gene: TRBJ1-2; CDR3 protein: CASSQDGVAGHYGYTF; CDR3 DNA: TGCGCCAGCAGCCAAGACGGGGTCGCAGGGCACTATGGCTACACCTTC
D gene: -; V gene: TRBV5-1; clone size: -; J gene: TRBJ2-7; CDR3 protein: CASSFGNPGYEQYF; CDR3 DNA: TGCGCCAGCAGCTTTGGGAACCCTGGCTACGAGCAGTACTTC
D gene: -; V gene: TRBV10-3; clone size: -; J gene: TRBJ1-1; CDR3 protein: CAIGGGAQSEAFF; CDR3 DNA: TGTGCCATTGGTGGGGGGGCTCAGAGTGAAGCTTTCTTT
D gene: TRBD1; V gene: TRBV18; clone size: -; J gene: TRBJ1-6; CDR3 protein: CASSLRQGRGNSPLHF; CDR3 DNA: TGTGCCAGCTCACTAAGACAGGGGAGGGGTAATTCACCCCTCCACTTT
D gene: -; V gene: TRBV15; clone size: -; J gene: TRBJ2-7; CDR3 protein: CATSSSGTFGNEQYF; CDR3 DNA: TGTGCCACCAGTTCTTCCGGGACCTTTGGGAACGAGCAGTACTTC